This paragraph reports one TCR beta chain. Its antigen remains unknown. This entry belongs to a study of T cell responses to AZD1222 COVID-19 vaccine. Study-wide results and limits: Repertoires were sampled only after the peak T cell response. Most donors were white British, females outnumbered males, and clonal diversity was possibly underestimated. Targeting of unmutated variant regions was reportedly seen in nearly half of spike-specific TCRs. AZD1222 recipients seropositive at baseline numbered only five or six.

V was trimmed by 2 bases and J by 5 bases, leaving 7 bases between them. Germline V gene lookup returns CDR1 KGHSH and CDR2 LQKENI. This CDR3 comprises 13 residues. Sequencing used immunoSEQ multiplex PCR; TCRdb keeps in-frame clones, though not all of them. Of roughly 100,000 clones listed, around 96% are singletons. The clonotype was recovered from an adult in good health. This material consisted of peripheral blood, taken on day 0 of AZD1222 vaccination. The V gene is TRBV18, the J gene TRBJ1-5, with D perhaps matching TRBD1 (6 bases). CDR3: CASSPEGDQPQHF. DNA for the CDR3: TGTGCCAGCTCACCAGAGGGGGATCAGCCCCAGCATTTT.